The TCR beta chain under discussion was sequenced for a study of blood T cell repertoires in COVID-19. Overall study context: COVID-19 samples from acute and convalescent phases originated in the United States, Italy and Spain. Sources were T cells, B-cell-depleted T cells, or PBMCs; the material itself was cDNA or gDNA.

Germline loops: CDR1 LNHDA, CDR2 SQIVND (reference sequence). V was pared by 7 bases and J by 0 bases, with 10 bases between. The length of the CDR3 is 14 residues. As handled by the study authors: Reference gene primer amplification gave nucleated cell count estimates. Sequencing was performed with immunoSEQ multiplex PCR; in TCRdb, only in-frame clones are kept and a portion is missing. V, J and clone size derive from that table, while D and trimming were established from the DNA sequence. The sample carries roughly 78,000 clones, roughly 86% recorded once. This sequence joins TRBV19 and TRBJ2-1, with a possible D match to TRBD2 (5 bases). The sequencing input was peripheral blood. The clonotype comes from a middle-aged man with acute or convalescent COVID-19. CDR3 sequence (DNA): TGTGCCAGTAAGAGGGCTAGCTCCTACAATGAGCAGTTCTTC. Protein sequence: CASKRASSYNEQFF. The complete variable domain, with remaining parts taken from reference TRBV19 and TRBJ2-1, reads DGGITQSPKYLFRKEGQNVTLSCEQNLNHDAMYWYRQDPGQGLRLIYYSQIVNDFQKGDIAEGYSVSREKKESFPLTVTSAQKNPTAFYLCASKRASSYNEQFFGPGTRLTVL.